These 22 T cell receptor beta chains were sequenced from one sample in a study of post-analysis software for immune sequencing data. Findings and caveats of the study: When patients were compared with controls, roughly five TRBV segments were more frequent, TRBV5-6, TRBV5-1 and TRBV20-1 among them.

Included in the TCR beta cDNA libraries were unique molecular identifiers. One entry per CDR3 protein results from TCRdb running MiXCR on the PCR reads. The sample includes 600,000 to 750,000 distinct CDR3 sequences, 55% to 70% seen only once; the top ten take approximately 11%. Antigens of these TCRs are unknown. Sequenced: blood. These receptors all stem from a girl under 10 years old with multiple sclerosis.

The CDR3 region has the DNA TGCAGTGCTAGAGGGCAATATAATTCACCCCTCCACTTT. Translating it yields CSARGQYNSPLHF. The chain carries TRBV20-1 and TRBJ1-6; no reliable D call. The germline gives CDR1 DFQATT, CDR2 SNEGSKA (reference sequence). V lost 1 base to trimming and J lost 4 bases, with 5 bases between them. This CDR3 comprises 13 residues.

This clonotype was counted between two and nine times. This chain joins TRBV21-1 and TRBJ2-5; TRBD1 is taken as the D call from the table, unchecked against the DNA. TRBV21-1 is a listed pseudogene. This CDR3 has 15 amino acids. CDR3 DNA: TGTGCCAGCAGGGGACCGGGACACTTCCAAGAGACCCAGTACTTC. It codes for CASRGPGHFQETQYF.

The chain uses TRBV5-1 and TRBJ2-7; tentative D call: TRBD1 (5 bases). Germline assignment: CDR1 SGHRS and CDR2 YFSETQ. The CDR3 runs to 14 residues. The V end lost 4 bases, the J end lost 5 bases, and 16 bases lay between the germline ends. In DNA, the CDR3 is TGCGCCAGCAGCCCCCATGGGGTAGGGGACGAGCAGTACTTC. It yields the protein CASSPHGVGDEQYF. Full variable domain (remainder filled in from reference TRBV5-1 and TRBJ2-7): KAGVTQTPRYLIKTRGQQVTLSCSPISGHRSVSWYQQTPGQGLQFLFEYFSETQRNKGNFPGRFSGRQFSNSRSEMNVSTLELGDSALYLCASSPHGVGDEQYFGPGTRLTVT.

The chain combines TRBV5-4 with TRBJ1-1; possible D gene TRBD1, 5 bases. The CDR3 consists of 15 residues. Trimming took 0 bases from V and 5 from J, leaving 14 bases between them. Germline V gene lookup returns CDR1 SGHNT and CDR2 YYREEE (reference sequence). CDR3 sequence reads: CASSLVGGRSTEAFF. CDR3 DNA sequence: TGTGCCAGCAGCTTGGTCGGGGGAAGAAGTACTGAAGCTTTCTTT.

The chain recombines TRBV25-1 with TRBJ1-6; TRBD1 matches 7 bases. Per the germline V gene, CDR1 is MGHDK and CDR2 is SYGVNS. The CDR3 has 15 amino acids. V shed 4 bases, J shed 7 bases, and the junction held 7 bases outside the gene matches. CDR3 nucleotide sequence: TGTGCCAGCAGTGCCCTTACAGGGGAAAATTCACCCCTCCACTTT. Its protein is CASSALTGENSPLHF. The variable domain in full, completed from reference TRBV25-1 and TRBJ1-6, reads EADIYQTPRYLVIGTGKKITLECSQTMGHDKMYWYQQDPGMELHLIHYSYGVNSTEKGDLSSESTVSRIRTEHFPLTLESARPSHTSQYLCASSALTGENSPLHFGNGTRLTVT.

The J gene is TRBJ1-2, the V gene TRBV3-1; 11 nucleotides match TRBD1. The CDR3 length is 13 residues. V lost 8 bases to trimming and J lost 5 bases; unmatched junction nucleotides: 4. Germline V gives CDR1 LGHDT, CDR2 YNNKEL (reference sequence). The CDR3 DNA reads as TGTGCCAGCCGGGACAGGGGGGCTTATGGCTACACCTTC. It translates to CASRDRGAYGYTF.

This chain links TRBV28 with TRBJ2-5; no firm D call. Matching the DNA end better, TRBJ2-7 makes the J call doubtful. Germline lookup yields CDR1 MDHEN and CDR2 SYDVKM. The CDR3 is 12 residues long. The CDR3 loop is CASGSGIYEQYF. DNA for the CDR3: TGTGCCAGCGGTAGTGGGATCTACGAGCAGTACTTC.

This clonotype has more than one count but fewer than ten. V gene TRBV24-1 combines with J gene TRBJ1-2, with D maybe TRBD1 (5 bases). Germline CDR1 reads KGHDR; CDR2 reads SFDVKD. This CDR3 is 13 amino acids long. The V gene lost 6 bases and the J gene lost 7 bases, with 14 bases spanning the gap. CDR3 in DNA: TGTGCCACCAGTACCAGGGAGGGTTTTGGCTACACCTTC. This encodes CATSTREGFGYTF.

The rearrangement joins TRBV11-2 to TRBJ2-1, with TRBD2 matching 13 bases. The assigned J gene may be wrong: the sequence end matches TRBJ2-7 better. CDR3 size: 19 residues. CDR1 SGHAT and CDR2 FQNNGV come from the germline V gene. The CDR3 region is CASSLAPPGLAGTYNEQYF. The CDR3 DNA reads as TGTGCCAGCAGCTTAGCCCCACCGGGACTAGCGGGAACCTACAATGAGCAGTACTTC.

The rearrangement links TRBV20-1 to TRBJ1-2; 11 nucleotides agree with TRBD1. Germline V gives CDR1 DFQATT, CDR2 SNEGSKA (reference sequence). V trimming: 6 bases; J trimming: 8 bases; junction bases outside the gene matches: 8. This CDR3 spans 13 amino acids. This CDR3 is CSAPGTGGQGYTF. The CDR3 DNA sequence: TGCAGTGCGCCCGGGACAGGGGGTCAGGGCTACACCTTC.

The rearrangement uses TRBV15 and TRBJ2-1, with no clear D. The V end lost 2 bases, the J end lost 0 bases, and 14 bases lay between the germline ends. The CDR3 covers 17 residues. The germline V gene encodes CDR1 LNHNV and CDR2 YYDKDF (reference sequence). CDR3 residues: CATSRPNRASSYNEQFF. CDR3 DNA sequence: TGTGCCACCAGCAGACCCAATCGGGCTAGCTCCTACAATGAGCAGTTCTTC.

This clonotype was seen more than once but under ten times. Because the CDR3's place on the DNA is in doubt, the DNA is left out and the CDR3 is given as listed by TCRdb. V usage is TRBV12-3 or TRBV12-4 and J usage is TRBJ2-3; the table's D call, TRBD1, has no DNA check behind it. The CDR3 sequence runs 17 residues, both termini included. The CDR3 loop reads CASSSSTPGISTDTQYF.

This clonotype was recorded a few times. The V and J genes are TRBV6-5 and TRBJ2-1; D might be TRBD2 (6 bases). The CDR3 contains 12 residues. Germline V gives CDR1 MNHEY, CDR2 SVGAGI. The V gene lost 4 bases and the J gene lost 11 bases, with 12 bases spanning the gap. For the CDR3, the DNA is TGTGCCAGCAGTTTAGGGGACTTCCAGCAGTTCTTC. Amino acids: CASSLGDFQQFF.

The chain is built from TRBV2 and TRBJ2-1; the match to TRBD2 covers 10 bases. Germline CDR1 is SNHLY and CDR2 is FYNNEI. CDR3 size: 15 residues. V shed 11 bases, J shed 7 bases, and the junction held 14 bases outside the gene matches. CDR3 nucleotides: TGTGCCCTGAGGGGGAGGACTAGCGGTCTTAATGAGCAGTTCTTC. This sequence encodes CALRGRTSGLNEQFF.

This rearrangement joins TRBV12-3 or TRBV12-4 to TRBJ2-3; no firm D call. V dropped 7 bases and J dropped 4 bases, with 12 bases sitting between them. This CDR3 comprises 13 residues. The DNA for the CDR3 is TGTGCCAGCATGCCAGGAATGCCAGATACGCAGTATTTT. It encodes CASMPGMPDTQYF.

In this sample, this clonotype turned up a few times. The CDR3 region is CSASSGVHSYEQYF. The CDR3 DNA sequence: TGCAGCGCAAGTAGCGGGGTACACTCCTACGAGCAGTACTTC. The chain couples TRBV29-1 to TRBJ2-7, with TRBD2 matching 8 bases. Germline trimming cut 7 bases from V and 0 bases from J; bases unmatched to any gene: 8. This CDR3 spans 14 amino acids. Germline CDR1 is SQVTM and CDR2 is ANQGSEA.

The chain is built from TRBV20-1 and TRBJ1-2; 10 bases are a match to TRBD1. J was trimmed by 7 bases and V by 1 base; bases with no gene match: 6. Germline loops: CDR1 DFQATT, CDR2 SNEGSKA (reference sequence). The length of the CDR3 is 14 residues. The CDR3 sequence: CSARGQGAISGYTF. CDR3 coding DNA: TGCAGTGCTAGAGGACAGGGGGCGATCTCTGGCTACACCTTC.

This clonotype was observed a few times. The V gene is TRBV6-5, the J gene TRBJ2-1, with 14 positions matching TRBD2. The trim removed 6 bases at V and 5 bases at J, leaving 3 bases unmatched. This CDR3 comprises 15 residues. Germline CDR1 reads MNHEY; CDR2 reads SVGAGI. The chain's CDR3 is CASRATSGRDNEQFF. The CDR3, as DNA: TGTGCCAGCAGGGCGACTAGCGGGAGGGACAATGAGCAGTTCTTC.

This clonotype was recorded once. The chain is built from TRBV18 and TRBJ1-4; tentatively, D is TRBD1 (6 bases). Germline values: CDR1 KGHSH, CDR2 LQKENI. V lost 5 bases and J lost 6, with 10 bases in between. This CDR3 has 13 residues. CDR3: CASSTYRDEKLFF. The CDR3 DNA reads TGTGCCAGCTCAACTTACAGGGATGAAAAACTGTTTTTT.

This clonotype has just one count. J is TRBJ1-1 and V is TRBV11-3; perhaps TRBD1 as D (5 bases). V shed 5 bases and J shed 4 bases, with 14 bases lying between them. The CDR3 is made up of 14 amino acids. Germline V gives CDR1 SGHNT, CDR2 YENEEA. In DNA, the CDR3 is TGTGCCAGCAGCCCTCCCCAGGGTTCCACTGAAGCTTTCTTT. This codes for CASSPPQGSTEAFF. The variable domain in full, with the rest retrieved from reference TRBV11-3 and TRBJ1-1, is EAGVVQSPRYKIIEKKQPVAFWCNPISGHNTLYWYLQNLGQGPELLIRYENEEAVDDSQLPKDRFSAERLKGVDSTLKIQPAELGDSAVYLCASSPPQGSTEAFFGQGTRLTVV.

The chain recombines TRBV10-2 with TRBJ2-5; no clear D gene. The J call may be wrong; the DNA end is better matched by TRBJ2-7. The germline gives CDR1 WSHSY, CDR2 SAAADI. The CDR3 runs 11 residues. The CDR3 spells CASSDLDEQYF. For the CDR3, the DNA is TGCGCCAGCAGCGACCTCGACGAGCAGTACTTC.

The rearrangement joins TRBV4-1 to TRBJ1-2; D not certain. Trimming took 3 bases from V and 1 from J, leaving 12 bases between them. This CDR3 region has 15 residues. CDR1 and CDR2 (germline): MGHRA, YSYEKL. CDR3 DNA: TGCGCCAGCAGCCATGTTGCCCTGGGTAACTATGGCTACACCTTC. Its translation is CASSHVALGNYGYTF.